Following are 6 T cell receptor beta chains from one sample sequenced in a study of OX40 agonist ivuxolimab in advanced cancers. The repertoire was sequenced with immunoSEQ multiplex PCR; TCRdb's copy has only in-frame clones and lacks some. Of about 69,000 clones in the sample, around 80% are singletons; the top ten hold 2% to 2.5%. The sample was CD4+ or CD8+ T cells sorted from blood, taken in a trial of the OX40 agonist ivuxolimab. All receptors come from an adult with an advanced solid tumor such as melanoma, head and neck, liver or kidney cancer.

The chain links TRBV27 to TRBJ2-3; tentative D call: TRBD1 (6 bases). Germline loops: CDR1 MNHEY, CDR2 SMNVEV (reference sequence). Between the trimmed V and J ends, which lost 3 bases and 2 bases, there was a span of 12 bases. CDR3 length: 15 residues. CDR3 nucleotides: TGTGCCAGCAGTTTGAGGGGACACCCCACAGATACGCAGTATTTT. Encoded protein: CASSLRGHPTDTQYF.

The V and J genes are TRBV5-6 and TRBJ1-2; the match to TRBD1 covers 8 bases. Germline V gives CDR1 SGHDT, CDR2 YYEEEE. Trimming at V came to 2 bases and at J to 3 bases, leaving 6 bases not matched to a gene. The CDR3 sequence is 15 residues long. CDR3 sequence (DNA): TGTGCCAGCAGCTTTGGAAACAGGGGGGACTATGGCTACACCTTC. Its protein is CASSFGNRGDYGYTF.

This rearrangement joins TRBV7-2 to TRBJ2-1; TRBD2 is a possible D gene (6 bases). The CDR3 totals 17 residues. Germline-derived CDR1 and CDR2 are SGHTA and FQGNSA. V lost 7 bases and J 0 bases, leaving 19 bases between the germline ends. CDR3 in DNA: TGTGCCAGCACCCCGTGGGCCGCCGGGAGCTCCTACAATGAGCAGTTCTTC. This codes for CASTPWAAGSSYNEQFF. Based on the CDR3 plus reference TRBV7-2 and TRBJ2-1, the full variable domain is GAGVSQSPSNKVTEKGKDVELRCDPISGHTALYWYRQSLGQGLEFLIYFQGNSAPDKSGLPSDRFSAERTGGSVSTLTIQRTQQEDSAVYLCASTPWAAGSSYNEQFFGPGTRLTVL.

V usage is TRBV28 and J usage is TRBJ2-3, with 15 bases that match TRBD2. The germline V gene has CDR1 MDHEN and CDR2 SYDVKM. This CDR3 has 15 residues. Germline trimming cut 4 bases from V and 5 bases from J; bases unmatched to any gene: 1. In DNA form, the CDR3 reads TGTGCCAGCAGTTGGACTAGCGGGAGGGGAGATACGCAGTATTTT. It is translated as CASSWTSGRGDTQYF.

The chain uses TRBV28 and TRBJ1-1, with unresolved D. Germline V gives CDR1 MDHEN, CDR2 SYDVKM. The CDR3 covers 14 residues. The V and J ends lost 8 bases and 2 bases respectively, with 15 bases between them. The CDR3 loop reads CASGLLSSNTEAFF. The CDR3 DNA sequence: TGTGCCAGCGGACTACTAAGTAGTAACACTGAAGCTTTCTTT.

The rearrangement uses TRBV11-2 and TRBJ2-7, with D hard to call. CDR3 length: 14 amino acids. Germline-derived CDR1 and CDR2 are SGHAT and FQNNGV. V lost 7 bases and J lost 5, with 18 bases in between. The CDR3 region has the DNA TGTGCCAGCAACCGGTTGGGGATTCAAGACGAGCAGTACTTC. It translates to CASNRLGIQDEQYF.